The 8 T cell receptor beta chains presented below share a single source sample, sequenced in a study of blood T cell repertoires in COVID-19. Generated by immunoSEQ multiplex PCR, the TCRdb table keeps only in-frame clones and is missing some. The table has 350,000 to 400,000 clones, roughly nine tenths seen once. The sequenced sample consisted of PBMCs or T cells enriched from blood (not recorded which). These receptors came from a woman aged 25-40 years who had recovered from COVID-19.

Comments on this clone: At the DNA level, this CDR3 is encoded by other sequences in the same sample as well. V gene TRBV28 combines with J gene TRBJ1-1, with no clear D. The V end lost 1 base, the J end lost 5 bases, and 8 bases lay between the germline ends. The CDR3 contains 13 residues. Germline V CDR1 and CDR2: MDHEN, SYDVKM. Here the CDR3 DNA reads TGTGCCAGCAGTTTATATCGGGGAACTGAAGCTTTCTTT. Translated: CASSLYRGTEAFF. Drawing the rest from reference TRBV28 and TRBJ1-1, the complete variable domain is DVKVTQSSRYLVKRTGEKVFLECVQDMDHENMFWYRQDPGLGLRLIYFSYDVKMKEKGDIPEGYSVSREKKERFSLILESASTNQTSMYLCASSLYRGTEAFFGQGTRLTVV.

The V gene is TRBV6-1, the J gene TRBJ1-5; D remains ambiguous. From germline, CDR1 is MNHNS and CDR2 SASEGT. This CDR3 is 13 amino acids long. V was trimmed by 0 bases and J by 5 bases, leaving 5 bases between them. CDR3 nucleotides: TGTGCCAGCAGTGAAGCCCTCCATCAGCCCCAGCATTTT. It specifies CASSEALHQPQHF.

The chain employs TRBV6-1 and TRBJ1-5; 9 nucleotides agree with TRBD1. J was trimmed by 9 bases and V by 0 bases; bases with no gene match: 6. Germline values: CDR1 MNHNS, CDR2 SASEGT. This CDR3 has 15 amino acids. The CDR3 loop is CASSEARTGVLPQHF. As DNA, the CDR3 is TGTGCCAGCAGTGAAGCGCGGACAGGGGTTCTGCCCCAGCATTTT.

V usage is TRBV7-8 and J usage is TRBJ2-7; TRBD2 agrees at 12 bases. Germline CDR1 and CDR2: SGHVS and FQNEAQ. This CDR3 has 15 amino acids. The V and J ends lost 5 bases and 2 bases, in that order; junction bases with no gene match: 4. The DNA for the CDR3 is TGTGCCAGCAGCGCCCGGACTAGCGGGGCCTACGAGCAGTACTTC. Encoded protein: CASSARTSGAYEQYF.

The CDR3 region is CAWSTQTGHLNTEAFF. The CDR3 DNA follows: TGTGCCTGGAGTACCCAGACGGGACATTTGAACACTGAAGCTTTCTTT. The gene calls are TRBV30 and TRBJ1-1; a weak D match, TRBD1 (6 bases). Germline CDR1 reads GTSNPN; CDR2 reads SVGIG (reference sequence). CDR3 length: 16 residues. Trimming pared 2 bases from V and 0 bases from J, leaving 16 bases between.

The chain is built from TRBV3-1 (or the pseudogene TRBV3-2) and TRBJ1-5; D not resolved. Germline CDR1 LGHDT, CDR2 YNNKEL (reference sequence). V was shortened by 1 base and J by 2 bases, with 12 bases between the two germline ends. This CDR3 contains 16 residues. Here the CDR3 DNA reads TGTGCCAGCAGCCAAGGGGCTGGGTCAGGCAATCAGCCCCAGCATTTT. Translated: CASSQGAGSGNQPQHF.

V usage is TRBV29-1 and J usage is TRBJ1-4; TRBD1 might be the D (5 bases). The CDR3 spans 16 residues. V gave up 5 bases and J gave up 2 bases, with 18 bases separating them. Looked up from germline, CDR1 is SQVTM and CDR2 is ANQGSEA. The DNA of the CDR3 is TGCAGCGTTTCCAAGTCAGGGATCGGGACTAATGAAAAACTGTTTTTT. This codes for CSVSKSGIGTNEKLFF.

V usage is TRBV11-2 and J usage is TRBJ2-2; D might be TRBD2 (5 bases). Between the trimmed V and J ends, which lost 6 bases and 4 bases, there was a span of 12 bases. The germline gives CDR1 SGHAT, CDR2 FQNNGV. The CDR3 length is 14 residues. CDR3 amino acids: CASRWGAGTGELFF. DNA for the CDR3: TGTGCCAGCAGATGGGGAGCTGGCACCGGGGAGCTGTTTTTT.